These T cell receptor beta chains were read from a single sample in a study of cytomegalovirus exposure and HLA in healthy donors. The table came from immunoSEQ multiplex PCR; TCRdb's copy has only in-frame clones and leaves some out. The table records 120,000 or so clones, more than 75% of them present only once. The specimen sequenced was PBMCs. All receptors derive from a man younger than 35 in good health and CMV-seronegative. CDR3s include the opening cysteine and the closing phenylalanine or tryptophan. Fields, in order: V gene, J gene, clone size, D gene, CDR3 DNA, CDR3 protein. The D gene is left open where the match is weak. Not all rows give a size; the values are once, few, many and, for expanded clones, a class.

v_call: TRBV5-6
j_call: TRBJ1-2
clone_size: .
d_call: .
cdr3_nt: TGTGCCAGCAGCTGGGAGGGGGGCGCAGACTATGGCTACACCTTC
cdr3_aa: CASSWEGGADYGYTF

v_call: TRBV6-5
j_call: TRBJ1-4
clone_size: .
d_call: TRBD1
cdr3_nt: TGTGCCAGCAGCCGCCAGACAGGGGGTGAGAAACTGTTTTTT
cdr3_aa: CASSRQTGGEKLFF

v_call: TRBV20-1
j_call: TRBJ1-1
clone_size: .
d_call: TRBD1
cdr3_nt: TGCAGTGCTGGACAGGGGTGGAGGGCTTTCTTT
cdr3_aa: CSAGQGWRAFF

v_call: TRBV28
j_call: TRBJ1-2
clone_size: .
d_call: TRBD1
cdr3_nt: TGTGCCAGCAGTTTATTGGACAGGGTGTTGGGCGAGGACTATGGCTACACCTTC
cdr3_aa: CASSLLDRVLGEDYGYTF

v_call: TRBV18
j_call: TRBJ1-1
clone_size: .
d_call: .
cdr3_nt: TGTGCCAGCTCACCGGGGCGGACAGTTGAAGCTTTCTTT
cdr3_aa: CASSPGRTVEAFF

v_call: TRBV7-9
j_call: TRBJ2-3
clone_size: .
d_call: .
cdr3_nt: TGTGCCAGCACCGGGGCAGATACGCAGTATTTT
cdr3_aa: CASTGADTQYF

v_call: TRBV7-6
j_call: TRBJ2-3
clone_size: .
d_call: TRBD1
cdr3_nt: TGTGCCAGCAGCACCTGGGACAGGGGAACAGATACGCAGTATTTT
cdr3_aa: CASSTWDRGTDTQYF

v_call: TRBV4-1
j_call: TRBJ1-1
clone_size: .
d_call: .
cdr3_nt: TGCGCCAGCAGCCGCAGCGGGGAGGGGGACACTGAAGCTTTCTTT
cdr3_aa: CASSRSGEGDTEAFF

v_call: TRBV9
j_call: TRBJ2-7
clone_size: .
d_call: .
cdr3_nt: TGTGCCAGCAGCGTAGCTGGGGGGACCCACTACGAGCAGTACTTC
cdr3_aa: CASSVAGGTHYEQYF

v_call: TRBV6-5
j_call: TRBJ1-2
clone_size: .
d_call: .
cdr3_nt: TGTGCCAGCTCCCAGACAGCTAACTATGGCTACACCTTC
cdr3_aa: CASSQTANYGYTF

v_call: TRBV14
j_call: TRBJ2-1
clone_size: .
d_call: TRBD1
cdr3_nt: TGTGCCAGCAGCCCCTTGACAGGGCCGGCTGAGCAGTTCTTC
cdr3_aa: CASSPLTGPAEQFF

v_call: TRBV29-1
j_call: TRBJ2-7
clone_size: .
d_call: TRBD1
cdr3_nt: TGCAGCGGGGCACAGGGGGGTTCCTACGAGCAGTACTTC
cdr3_aa: CSGAQGGSYEQYF

v_call: TRBV9
j_call: TRBJ2-3
clone_size: .
d_call: .
cdr3_nt: TGTGCCAGCTCCCCGGGGGATGGAGATACGCAGTATTTT
cdr3_aa: CASSPGDGDTQYF

v_call: TRBV5-6
j_call: TRBJ2-7
clone_size: few
d_call: TRBD2
cdr3_nt: TGTGCCAGCAGCTTGGCCCCTACTAGCGGCAACTCCTACGAGCAGTACTTC
cdr3_aa: CASSLAPTSGNSYEQYF

v_call: TRBV29-1
j_call: TRBJ1-2
clone_size: .
d_call: TRBD1
cdr3_nt: TGCAGCGTTGAAAGGGCAGGGGGCTACTATGGCTACACCTTC
cdr3_aa: CSVERAGGYYGYTF

v_call: TRBV9
j_call: TRBJ2-5
clone_size: .
d_call: .
cdr3_nt: TGTGCCAGCAGCGAGGGGGGGCGGCTGTACGGAGAGACCCAGTACTTC
cdr3_aa: CASSEGGRLYGETQYF

v_call: TRBV5-1
j_call: TRBJ1-1
clone_size: .
d_call: .
cdr3_nt: TGCGCCAGCAGCCCTAGAACGGATATCAACACTGAAGCTTTCTTT
cdr3_aa: CASSPRTDINTEAFF

v_call: TRBV4-1
j_call: TRBJ2-1
clone_size: .
d_call: .
cdr3_nt: TGCGCCAGCAGCCAAGATACAGGCTACTGGCAGTTCTTC
cdr3_aa: CASSQDTGYWQFF

v_call: TRBV11-2
j_call: TRBJ1-6
clone_size: .
d_call: TRBD1
cdr3_nt: TGTGCCAGCAGCACCGGACAGGGGAGCTCCTATAATTCACCCCTCCACTTT
cdr3_aa: CASSTGQGSSYNSPLHF

v_call: TRBV7-9
j_call: TRBJ1-1
clone_size: .
d_call: .
cdr3_nt: TGTGCCAGCAGCCCCTCAGGGGACACTGAAGCTTTCTTT
cdr3_aa: CASSPSGDTEAFF